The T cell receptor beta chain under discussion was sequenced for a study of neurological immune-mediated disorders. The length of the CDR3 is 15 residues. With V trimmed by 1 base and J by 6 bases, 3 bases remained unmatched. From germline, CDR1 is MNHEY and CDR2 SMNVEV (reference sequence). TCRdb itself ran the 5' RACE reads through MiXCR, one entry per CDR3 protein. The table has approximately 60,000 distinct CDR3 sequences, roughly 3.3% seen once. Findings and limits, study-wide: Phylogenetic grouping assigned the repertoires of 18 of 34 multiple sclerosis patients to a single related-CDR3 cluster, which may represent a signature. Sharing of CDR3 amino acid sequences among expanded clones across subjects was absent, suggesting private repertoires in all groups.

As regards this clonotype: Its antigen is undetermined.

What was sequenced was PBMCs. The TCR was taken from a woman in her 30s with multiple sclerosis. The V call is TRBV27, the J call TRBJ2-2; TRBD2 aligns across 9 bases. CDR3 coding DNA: TGTGCCAGCAGTTTATTAGGACTAGCGTCCGGGGAGCTGTTTTTT. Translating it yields CASSLLGLASGELFF.